The 17 T cell receptor beta chains given below trace back to one sample, sequenced in a study of cytomegalovirus exposure and HLA in healthy donors. The PCR made use of 60 Vbeta and 13 Jbeta primers. The method was immunoSEQ multiplex PCR; TCRdb's version includes in-frame clones alone and lacks a portion of them. The data contain approximately 110,000 clones, around 74% of them seen just once; the ten biggest clones take up 3.5% to 5%. Sequenced material: PBMCs. Receptors originate from a woman aged 50 to 60 in good health and CMV-seropositive.

V is TRBV18 and J is TRBJ2-4; TRBD2 agrees at 7 bases. Germline loops: CDR1 KGHSH, CDR2 LQKENI. Trimming took 2 bases from V and 8 from J; bases not matched to a gene: 9. The CDR3 spans 15 residues. CDR3 sequence: CASSPDVSGRDIQYF. CDR3 sequence (DNA): TGTGCCAGCTCACCAGATGTATCGGGGAGGGACATTCAGTACTTC.

This clone was picked up one time. The chain links TRBV5-1 to TRBJ2-1, with TRBD2 matching 10 bases. Unmatched junction bases numbered 4, after V lost 4 bases and J lost 0 bases. From germline, CDR1 is SGHRS and CDR2 YFSETQ. This CDR3 has 16 amino acids. The DNA for the CDR3 is TGCGCCAGCAGCAAGGGACTAGCGAGCTCCTACAATGAGCAGTTCTTC. Its translation is CASSKGLASSYNEQFF.

In this sample, this clone turned up once. J is TRBJ2-7 and V is TRBV19, with 9 bases aligning to TRBD1. Trimming at V came to 1 base and at J to 2 bases, leaving 3 bases not matched to a gene. This CDR3 contains 15 residues. Germline V gene data show CDR1 as LNHDA and CDR2 as SQIVND (reference sequence). The CDR3 protein is CASSIGGQGTYEQYF. In DNA, the CDR3 is TGTGCCAGTAGTATAGGGGGACAGGGTACCTACGAGCAGTACTTC.

The gene calls are TRBV6-1 and TRBJ1-2, with TRBD1 matching 7 bases. Germline V CDR1 and CDR2: MNHNS, SASEGT. The junction had 9 bases not matched to a gene; V was cut back by 2 bases and J by 9 bases. This CDR3 is built from 14 residues. The CDR3 coding sequence is TGTGCCAGCAGTGAAATACAGACGACAGGGAGCTACACCTTC. The encoded protein is CASSEIQTTGSYTF.

The rearrangement links TRBV5-6 to TRBJ1-3; D unclear. Trimming pared 1 base from V and 4 bases from J, leaving 9 bases between. Germline-derived CDR1 and CDR2 are SGHDT and YYEEEE. The CDR3 length is 14 residues. In DNA, the CDR3 is TGTGCCAGCAGCTTGAATCGTCAGGGAAACACCATATATTTT. Amino acids: CASSLNRQGNTIYF.

The chain is built from TRBV7-3 and TRBJ2-3, with 8 bases matching TRBD2. Trimming took 5 bases from V and 5 from J; bases not matched to a gene: 6. The CDR3 sequence is 14 residues long. The germline V gene encodes CDR1 SGHTA and CDR2 FQGTGA. For the CDR3, the DNA is TGTGCCAGCAGCCAAGGACTAGCATTAGATACGCAGTATTTT. Protein: CASSQGLALDTQYF.

V is TRBV7-2 and J is TRBJ2-1; 8 nucleotides agree with TRBD1. This CDR3 is 16 amino acids long. V dropped 3 bases and J dropped 4; count of bases not matched to a gene: 8. CDR1 and CDR2 (germline): SGHTA, FQGNSA. CDR3 sequence (DNA): TGTGCCAGCAGCTTGTGGATGGGACAGGTATACAATGAGCAGTTCTTC. Translating it yields CASSLWMGQVYNEQFF.

Only a few counts were recorded for this clone. The chain recombines TRBV5-5 with TRBJ1-1, with D possibly being TRBD1 (6 bases). The CDR3 spans 18 residues. CDR1 is SGHKS, CDR2 YYEKEE, per germline (reference sequence). The V end lost 0 bases, the J end lost 1 base, and 19 bases lay between the germline ends. The CDR3 spells CASSLGDYGRDKNTEAFF. The CDR3 DNA follows: TGTGCCAGCAGCTTGGGTGATTACGGCAGGGACAAGAACACTGAAGCTTTCTTT.

This clone came up a few times. The chain joins TRBV7-6 to TRBJ2-1, with D perhaps TRBD1 (7 bases). The germline gives CDR1 SGHVS, CDR2 FNYEAQ. The CDR3 is 17 residues long. The germline V and J ends were trimmed by 3 bases and 0 bases, with 15 bases remaining between them. CDR3 nucleotide sequence: TGTGCCAGCAGCTTGTCCCCCAGGGGGGCCTCCTACAATGAGCAGTTCTTC. It is translated as CASSLSPRGASYNEQFF. The full variable domain, its missing parts supplied by reference TRBV7-6 and TRBJ2-1, is GAGVSQSPRYKVTKRGQDVALRCDPISGHVSLYWYRQALGQGPEFLTYFNYEAQQDKSGLPNDRFSAERPEGSISTLTIQRTEQRDSAMYRCASSLSPRGASYNEQFFGPGTRLTVL.

This clone came up a few times. The chain combines TRBV4-3 with TRBJ2-3, with 10 positions matching TRBD2. The V gene's germline CDR1 is LGHNA and CDR2 YSLEER. This CDR3 contains 18 residues. V was pared by 1 base and J by 4 bases, with 11 bases of the junction left unmatched. CDR3 in amino acids: CASSQGGRLAGAPDTQYF. CDR3 bases: TGCGCCAGCAGCCAAGGTGGGAGGCTAGCGGGGGCCCCAGATACGCAGTATTTT.

This chain joins TRBV2 and TRBJ2-5; 7 bases align to TRBD1. The CDR3 sequence is 14 residues long. The ends lost 5 bases at V and 2 bases at J; junction bases unmatched: 5. In germline, CDR1 is SNHLY, CDR2 FYNNEI. CDR3 protein: CASSPDRVQETQYF. In DNA, the CDR3 is TGTGCCAGCAGTCCCGACAGGGTACAAGAGACCCAGTACTTC.

The chain has TRBV11-3 and TRBJ2-7, with TRBD2 matching over 11 bases. The CDR3 spans 15 residues. In germline, CDR1 is SGHNT, CDR2 YENEEA. The V and J ends lost 5 bases and 2 bases, in that order; junction bases with no gene match: 5. In DNA form, the CDR3 reads TGTGCCAGCAGCCTTACTAGCGGGGGCCCCTACGAGCAGTACTTC. The encoded protein is CASSLTSGGPYEQYF.

This chain connects TRBV27 to TRBJ1-5; possible D gene TRBD1, 6 bases. This CDR3 is built from 15 residues. CDR1 MNHEY and CDR2 SMNVEV come from the germline V gene (reference sequence). The ends were cut back, 6 bases at V and 5 bases at J, with 17 bases in the middle. The CDR3 sequence: CASSPVGGGYQPQHF. The CDR3 DNA is TGTGCCAGCAGCCCCGTCGGGGGGGGCTATCAGCCCCAGCATTTT.

This clone has only one observation. DNA of the CDR3: TGTGCCATACAGCCGGGACAGGGGGGCATATGGCAGTACTTC. Translating it yields CAIQPGQGGIWQYF. The rearrangement joins TRBV28 to TRBJ2-7; 11 bases line up with TRBD1. Unmatched junction bases numbered 14, after V lost 10 bases and J lost 9 bases. The CDR3 contains 14 residues. The germline V gene encodes CDR1 MDHEN and CDR2 SYDVKM.

The chain joins TRBV11-2 to TRBJ2-2; 7 bases match TRBD2. CDR1 and CDR2 from the germline V gene are SGHAT and FQNNGV. The CDR3 totals 12 residues. Trimming cost V 5 bases and J 6 bases; bases outside gene matches: 0. The CDR3 nucleotides read TGTGCCAGCAGCGGGGGGGCCGGGGAGCTGTTTTTT. The encoded protein is CASSGGAGELFF.

A few counts support this clone. The CDR3 loop is CASSLQSTYGYTF. The CDR3 DNA follows: TGTGCCAGCAGCTTACAGAGCACCTATGGCTACACCTTC. The J gene is TRBJ1-2, the V gene TRBV5-4, with D unresolved. V was clipped by 2 bases and J by 4 bases, with 9 bases between them. Germline lookup yields CDR1 SGHNT and CDR2 YYREEE (reference sequence). CDR3 size: 13 residues.

The V call is TRBV27, the J call TRBJ1-1, with TRBD1 matching 8 bases. This CDR3 contains 16 residues. Germline loops: CDR1 MNHEY, CDR2 SMNVEV (reference sequence). The J segment lost 5 bases and the V segment lost 5 bases, leaving 13 bases of the junction unmatched. As DNA, the CDR3 is TGTGCCAGCAGTGAATTCTGGACAGGGAAGAGGACTGAAGCTTTCTTT. This encodes CASSEFWTGKRTEAFF.